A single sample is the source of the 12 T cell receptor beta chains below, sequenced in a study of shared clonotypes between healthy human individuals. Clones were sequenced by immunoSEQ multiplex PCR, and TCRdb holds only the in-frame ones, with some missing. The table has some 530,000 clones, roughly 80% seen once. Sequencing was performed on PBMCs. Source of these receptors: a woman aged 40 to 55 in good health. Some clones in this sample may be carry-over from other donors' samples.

CDR3 amino acids: CASFQGRVNTEAFF. CDR3 bases: TGTGCCAGCTTTCAGGGTAGGGTGAACACTGAAGCTTTCTTT. The chain couples TRBV2 to TRBJ1-1, with a tentative D call TRBD1 (5 bases). The CDR3 extends over 14 amino acids. V was shortened by 8 bases and J by 0 bases, with 13 bases between the two germline ends. In germline, CDR1 is SNHLY, CDR2 FYNNEI. The entire variable domain, with the rest obtained from reference TRBV2 and TRBJ1-1, is as follows: EPEVTQTPSHQVTQMGQEVILRCVPISNHLYFYWYRQILGQKVEFLVSFYNNEISEKSEIFDDQFSVERPDGSNFTLKIRSTKLEDSAMYFCASFQGRVNTEAFFGQGTRLTVV.

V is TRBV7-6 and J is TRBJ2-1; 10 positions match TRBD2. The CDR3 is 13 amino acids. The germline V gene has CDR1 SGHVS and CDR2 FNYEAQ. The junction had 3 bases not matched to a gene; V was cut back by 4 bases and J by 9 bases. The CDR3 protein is CASSSLAGREQFF. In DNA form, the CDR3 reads TGTGCCAGCAGCTCACTAGCGGGACGTGAGCAGTTCTTC.

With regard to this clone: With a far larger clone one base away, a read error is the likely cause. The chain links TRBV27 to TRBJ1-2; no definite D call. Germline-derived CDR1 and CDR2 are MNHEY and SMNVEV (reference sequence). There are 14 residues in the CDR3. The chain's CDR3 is CVSTRAGRDYGYTF. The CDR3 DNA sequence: TGTGTCAGCACTAGAGCAGGTCGGGACTATGGCTACACCTTC.

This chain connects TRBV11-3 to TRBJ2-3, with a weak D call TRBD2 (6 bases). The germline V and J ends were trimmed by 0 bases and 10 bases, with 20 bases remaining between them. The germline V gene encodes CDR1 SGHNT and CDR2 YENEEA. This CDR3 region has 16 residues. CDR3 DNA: TGTGCCAGCAGCTTAGAAGGCACGGGGGTTGGAAATGCGCAGTATTTT. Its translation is CASSLEGTGVGNAQYF.

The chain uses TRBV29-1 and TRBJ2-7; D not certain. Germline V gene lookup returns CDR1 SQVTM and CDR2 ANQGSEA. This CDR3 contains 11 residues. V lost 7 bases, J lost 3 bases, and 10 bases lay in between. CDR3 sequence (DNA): TGCAGCGCTGGCGCAGACTACGAGCAGTACTTC. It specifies CSAGADYEQYF.

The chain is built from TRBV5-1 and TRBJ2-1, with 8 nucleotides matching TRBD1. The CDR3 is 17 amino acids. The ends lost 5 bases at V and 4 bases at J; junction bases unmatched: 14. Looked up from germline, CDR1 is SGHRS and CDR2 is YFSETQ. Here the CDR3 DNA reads TGCGCCAGCAGTTACACCACCGGGACAGGCCGATACAATGAGCAGTTCTTC. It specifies CASSYTTGTGRYNEQFF. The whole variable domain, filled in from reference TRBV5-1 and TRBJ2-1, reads KAGVTQTPRYLIKTRGQQVTLSCSPISGHRSVSWYQQTPGQGLQFLFEYFSETQRNKGNFPGRFSGRQFSNSRSEMNVSTLELGDSALYLCASSYTTGTGRYNEQFFGPGTRLTVL.

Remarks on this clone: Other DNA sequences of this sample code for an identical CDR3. This CDR3 reads CSVETGNIQYF. The CDR3 region has the DNA TGCAGCGTGGAGACGGGGAACATTCAGTACTTC. This chain connects TRBV29-1 to TRBJ2-4; tentative D call: TRBD2 (5 bases). The V end was cut by 6 bases, the J end by 7 bases, with 10 bases between. Looked up from germline, CDR1 is SQVTM and CDR2 is ANQGSEA. The CDR3 length is 11 residues.

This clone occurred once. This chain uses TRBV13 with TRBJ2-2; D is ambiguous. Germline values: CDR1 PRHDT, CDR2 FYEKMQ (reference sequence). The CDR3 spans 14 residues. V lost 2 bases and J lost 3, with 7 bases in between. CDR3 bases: TGTGCCAGCAGCTTAATGAGCCACACCGGGGAGCTGTTTTTT. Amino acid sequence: CASSLMSHTGELFF.

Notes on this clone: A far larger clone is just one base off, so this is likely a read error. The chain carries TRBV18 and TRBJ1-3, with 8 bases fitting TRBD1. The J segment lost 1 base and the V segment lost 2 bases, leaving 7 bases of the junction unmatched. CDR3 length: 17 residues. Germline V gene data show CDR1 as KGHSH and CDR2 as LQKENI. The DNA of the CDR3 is TGTGCCAGCTCACCAAATGCAGGGGGCGCGTCTGGAAACACCATATATTTT. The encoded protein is CASSPNAGGASGNTIYF.

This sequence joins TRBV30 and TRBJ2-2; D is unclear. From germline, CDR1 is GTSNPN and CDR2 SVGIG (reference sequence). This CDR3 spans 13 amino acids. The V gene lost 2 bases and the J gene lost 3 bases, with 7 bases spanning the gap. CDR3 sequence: CAWSLVDTGELFF. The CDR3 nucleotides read TGTGCCTGGAGTCTAGTCGACACCGGGGAGCTGTTTTTT.

CDR3 sequence (DNA): TGTGCCAGCAGCTTAGCGTCAAACATTCAGTACTTC. Its translation is CASSLASNIQYF. The rearrangement joins TRBV7-8 to TRBJ2-4; no definite D call. V was pared by 0 bases and J by 6 bases, with 3 bases between. Per germline, CDR1 SGHVS and CDR2 FQNEAQ. This CDR3 is 12 amino acids long. Full variable domain (remainder filled in from reference TRBV7-8 and TRBJ2-4): GAGVSQSPRYKVAKRGQDVALRCDPISGHVSLFWYQQALGQGPEFLTYFQNEAQLDKSGLPSDRFFAERPEGSVSTLKIQRTQQEDSAVYLCASSLASNIQYFGAGTRLSVL.

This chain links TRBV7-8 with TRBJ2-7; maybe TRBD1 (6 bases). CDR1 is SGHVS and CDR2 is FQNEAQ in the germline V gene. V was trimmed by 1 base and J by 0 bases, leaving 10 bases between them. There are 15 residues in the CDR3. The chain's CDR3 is CASSLVGQSSYEQYF. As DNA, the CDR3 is TGTGCCAGCAGCTTAGTTGGACAGAGCTCCTACGAGCAGTACTTC. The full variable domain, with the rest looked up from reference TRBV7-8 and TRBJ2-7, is GAGVSQSPRYKVAKRGQDVALRCDPISGHVSLFWYQQALGQGPEFLTYFQNEAQLDKSGLPSDRFFAERPEGSVSTLKIQRTQQEDSAVYLCASSLVGQSSYEQYFGPGTRLTVT.